This TCR beta chain emerged from a study of post-analysis software for immune sequencing data. Overall study: Courses of disease covered relapsing-remitting, secondary progressive and progressive-relapsing multiple sclerosis.

From germline, CDR1 is MNHNS and CDR2 SASEGT. The CDR3 is made up of 16 amino acids. The ends lost 2 bases at V and 9 bases at J; junction bases unmatched: 10. Sequencing libraries made from TCR beta cDNA carried unique molecular identifiers. TCRdb reanalysed the PCR reads using MiXCR and keeps one entry per CDR3 protein. Here the sample spans about 260,000 distinct CDR3 sequences, 36% being singletons. This clonotype was counted at least ten times. The antigen remains undetermined. Study findings and constraints: Batch-mates among the samples co-clustered strongly by F measure. Four to six TRBV segments (TRBV5-6, TRBV5-1 and TRBV20-1 among them) occurred more frequently in patients than in controls. Multiple sclerosis patients had significantly lower normalized Chao1 diversity than controls.

What was sequenced was blood. The clonotype originates from a girl between 5 and 17 years old with multiple sclerosis. The chain is built from TRBV6-1 and TRBJ2-1, with 10 nucleotides matching TRBD1. The chain's CDR3 is CASSELVRTGGPEQFF. For the CDR3, the DNA is TGTGCCAGCAGTGAATTGGTCCGGACAGGGGGTCCTGAGCAGTTCTTC.